One and the same sample provided the 22 T cell receptor beta chains below, sequenced in a study of blood T cell repertoires in COVID-19. Produced via immunoSEQ multiplex PCR; TCRdb's table is partial and in-frame only. The data contain 250,000 to 300,000 clones, roughly 88% of them singletons. The sample was PBMCs or T cells enriched from blood (not recorded which). The receptors shown here come from a woman aged 25-40 years who had recovered from COVID-19.

The chain has TRBV6-5 and TRBJ1-1; D not certain. Trimming stripped 5 bases from V and 0 bases from J, with 7 bases between. CDR1 is MNHEY and CDR2 is SVGAGI in the germline V gene. This CDR3 has 13 amino acids. CDR3: CASSRHLNTEAFF. CDR3 DNA sequence: TGTGCCAGCAGTCGACACCTGAACACTGAAGCTTTCTTT.

This clone turned up a few times. CDR3 sequence reads: CASSLSRRASNYGYTF. The CDR3 DNA is TGTGCCAGCAGTTTAAGTCGGAGGGCCTCTAACTATGGCTACACCTTC. This chain connects TRBV27 to TRBJ1-2; no definite D call. The V end lost 2 bases, the J end lost 0 bases, and 13 bases lay between the germline ends. The germline V gene encodes CDR1 MNHEY and CDR2 SMNVEV (reference sequence). This CDR3 contains 16 residues.

This chain joins TRBV10-1 and TRBJ2-1; TRBD2 might be the D (5 bases). The CDR3 sequence is 14 residues long. The ends were cut back, 4 bases at V and 9 bases at J, with 16 bases in the middle. CDR1 and CDR2 from the germline V gene are WNHNN and SYGVQD (reference sequence). Written as DNA, the CDR3 is TGCGCCAGCAGTGTCTTTAAGGGCCGGGGTGAGCAGTTCTTC. Its translation is CASSVFKGRGEQFF.

The chain uses TRBV6-1 and TRBJ2-7; TRBD1 matches at 11 bases. V lost 2 bases to trimming and J lost 2 bases; unmatched junction nucleotides: 2. Looked up from germline, CDR1 is MNHNS and CDR2 is SASEGT. There are 15 residues in the CDR3. The CDR3 sequence: CASSEWGQGAYEQYF. The CDR3 region has the DNA TGTGCCAGCAGTGAATGGGGACAGGGGGCCTACGAGCAGTACTTC.

The chain combines TRBV3-1 (or the pseudogene TRBV3-2) with TRBJ1-2, with 10 nucleotides matching TRBD1. Germline loops: CDR1 LGHDT, CDR2 YNNKEL (reference sequence). This CDR3 spans 16 amino acids. With 2 bases clipped from V and 8 bases from J, the junction kept 11 bases outside the gene matches. CDR3: CASSQSPGQGSSGYTF. CDR3 coding DNA: TGTGCCAGCAGCCAAAGTCCGGGACAGGGGTCGTCCGGCTACACCTTC.

The rearrangement uses TRBV28 and TRBJ2-5, with 10 nucleotides matching TRBD2. CDR3 size: 16 residues. Per the germline V gene, CDR1 is MDHEN and CDR2 is SYDVKM. V lost 3 bases, J lost 3 bases, and 7 bases stayed unmatched. The DNA for the CDR3 is TGTGCCAGCAGTTTTGGGGCTAGCGGGAGTAAAGAGACCCAGTACTTC. Amino acid sequence: CASSFGASGSKETQYF.

Remarks on this clone: The same CDR3 is also encoded by other DNA sequences in this sample. The CDR3 coding sequence is TGTGCCAGCAGTCCGGGGGGCTCATTCGAGCAGTACTTC. Translating it yields CASSPGGSFEQYF. This chain joins TRBV27 and TRBJ2-7, with a possible D match to TRBD2 (7 bases). The germline V and J ends were trimmed by 5 bases and 6 bases, with 14 bases remaining between them. Germline CDR1 MNHEY, CDR2 SMNVEV (reference sequence). The CDR3 has 13 residues.

V usage is TRBV21-1 and J usage is TRBJ2-7; the table names TRBD2, a call not compared with the DNA. TRBV21-1 is a listed pseudogene. The length of the CDR3 is 15 residues. The CDR3, as DNA: TGTGCCAGCAGCAATCTAGCGGGAGGCCTATACGAGCAGTACTTC. Translated, it gives CASSNLAGGLYEQYF.

This chain connects TRBV4-1 to TRBJ2-2; D perhaps matches TRBD1 (6 bases). CDR1 MGHRA and CDR2 YSYEKL come from the germline V gene. V gave up 3 bases and J gave up 0 bases, with 8 bases separating them. This CDR3 has 15 residues. The CDR3 bases are TGCGCCAGCAGCCAGTCAGGGGCGAACACCGGGGAGCTGTTTTTT. Translating gives CASSQSGANTGELFF.

CDR3 sequence: CAIGGTAYEQYF. For the CDR3, the DNA is TGTGCCATCGGTGGGACAGCCTACGAGCAGTACTTC. This rearrangement joins TRBV10-3 to TRBJ2-7; 7 positions agree with TRBD1. Germline trimming cut 8 bases from V and 2 bases from J; bases unmatched to any gene: 3. Per the germline V gene, CDR1 is ENHRY and CDR2 is SYGVKD. The CDR3 spans 12 residues.

V gene TRBV2 combines with J gene TRBJ1-4, with TRBD1 matching 8 bases. The CDR3 is made up of 16 amino acids. Looked up from germline, CDR1 is SNHLY and CDR2 is FYNNEI. Trimming took 6 bases from V and 4 from J; bases not matched to a gene: 10. The CDR3 region is CASRPRTGGGNEKLFF. CDR3 DNA: TGTGCCAGCAGACCTCGAACAGGGGGTGGTAATGAAAAACTGTTTTTT.

The CDR3 DNA reads TGCGCCAGCAGCCAAGATTGGGGGGAGCAGGCCAACGTCCTGACTTTC. Its translation is CASSQDWGEQANVLTF. The rearrangement links TRBV4-1 to TRBJ2-6; D might be TRBD2 (6 bases). This CDR3 spans 16 amino acids. V was pared by 0 bases and J by 6 bases, with 12 bases between. Germline V CDR1 and CDR2: MGHRA, YSYEKL.

In its sample, this clone was seen once. The chain links TRBV5-4 to TRBJ2-5, with D tentatively TRBD1 (6 bases). CDR1 is SGHNT and CDR2 is YYREEE in the germline V gene (reference sequence). Trimming shortened V by 1 base and J by 1 base, and 11 bases separated the two germline ends. This CDR3 has 15 residues. CDR3 region: CASSLPDRPQETQYF. As DNA, the CDR3 is TGTGCCAGCAGCTTGCCGGACAGACCCCAAGAGACCCAGTACTTC.

The chain employs TRBV7-2 and TRBJ1-5; D may be TRBD1 (5 bases). V lost 0 bases to trimming and J lost 5 bases, with 11 bases between them. CDR3 size: 15 residues. The germline V gene has CDR1 SGHTA and CDR2 FQGNSA. CDR3 amino acids: CASSLAQGRDQPQHF. CDR3 DNA sequence: TGTGCCAGCAGCTTAGCGCAGGGAAGGGATCAGCCCCAGCATTTT.

The V and J genes are TRBV9 and TRBJ1-1, with TRBD1 matching 7 bases. The length of the CDR3 is 15 residues. V gave up 3 bases and J gave up 5 bases; unmatched junction bases: 10. CDR1 and CDR2 from the germline V gene are SGDLS and YYNGEE. The CDR3 bases are TGTGCCAGCAGCGGGAGACAGGGTATTAGGACTGAAGCTTTCTTT. Translated: CASSGRQGIRTEAFF.

The CDR3 protein is CARQQGSPSAFF. In DNA, the CDR3 is TGTGCCAGACAACAGGGCAGTCCCTCAGCTTTCTTT. This chain uses TRBV12-3 or TRBV12-4 with TRBJ1-1, with D possibly TRBD1 on 6 matching bases. The germline V and J ends were trimmed by 9 bases and 10 bases, with 18 bases remaining between them. The CDR3 is 12 amino acids.

The V and J genes are TRBV27 and TRBJ1-5; 7 bases align to TRBD1. The trim removed 5 bases at V and 3 bases at J, leaving 10 bases unmatched. CDR1 is MNHEY and CDR2 is SMNVEV in the germline V gene (reference sequence). CDR3 size: 16 residues. CDR3 coding DNA: TGTGCCAGCAGTAGCTACTACAGGGGCCTCAATCAGCCCCAGCATTTT. This sequence encodes CASSSYYRGLNQPQHF.

This clone was seen more than once but under ten times. The V gene is TRBV10-1, the J gene TRBJ2-7; TRBD2 agrees at 14 bases. Trimming cost V 2 bases and J 4 bases; bases outside gene matches: 4. The CDR3 spans 16 residues. Germline loops: CDR1 WNHNN, CDR2 SYGVQD (reference sequence). The CDR3 is CASSETRLAGGYEQYF. The CDR3 region has the DNA TGCGCCAGCAGTGAGACTAGACTAGCGGGAGGGTACGAGCAGTACTTC.

V is TRBV4-1 and J is TRBJ2-2, with TRBD1 as a possible D gene (6 bases). This CDR3 region has 15 residues. The V end lost 4 bases, the J end lost 2 bases, and 11 bases lay between the germline ends. Germline assignment: CDR1 MGHRA and CDR2 YSYEKL. The CDR3 nucleotides read TGCGCCAGCAGCCCTAACAGGGTTAACACCGGGGAGCTGTTTTTT. This encodes CASSPNRVNTGELFF.

The V and J genes are TRBV7-9 and TRBJ1-4; 7 positions agree with TRBD1. Trimming cost V 1 base and J 8 bases; bases outside gene matches: 10. From germline, CDR1 is SEHNR and CDR2 FQNEAQ (reference sequence). The CDR3 extends over 16 amino acids. CDR3 coding DNA: TGTGCCAGCAGCTTAGACGGGACAGTTAAAGGGGAAAAACTGTTTTTT. Residues: CASSLDGTVKGEKLFF.

The V gene is TRBV6-2 or TRBV6-3, the J gene TRBJ1-1, with D uncertain. The germline V and J ends were trimmed by 3 bases and 7 bases, with 15 bases remaining between them. The CDR3 sequence is 14 residues long. Germline CDR1 and CDR2: MNHEY and SVGEGT. In nucleotides, the CDR3 is TGTGCCAGCAGTTATTCGCGGTCGTGGGTTGAAGCTTTCTTT. Its translation is CASSYSRSWVEAFF.

The CDR3 DNA reads TGTGCCAGCTCACCACTGTTTGTGTCGACGGAGGGAGAGCAGTACTTC. Protein: CASSPLFVSTEGEQYF. The V call is TRBV18, the J call TRBJ2-7; D perhaps matches TRBD2 (6 bases). Trimming took off 1 base at V and 7 bases at J, with 20 bases between the two ends. The CDR3 has 16 residues. Germline V gene lookup returns CDR1 KGHSH and CDR2 LQKENI.